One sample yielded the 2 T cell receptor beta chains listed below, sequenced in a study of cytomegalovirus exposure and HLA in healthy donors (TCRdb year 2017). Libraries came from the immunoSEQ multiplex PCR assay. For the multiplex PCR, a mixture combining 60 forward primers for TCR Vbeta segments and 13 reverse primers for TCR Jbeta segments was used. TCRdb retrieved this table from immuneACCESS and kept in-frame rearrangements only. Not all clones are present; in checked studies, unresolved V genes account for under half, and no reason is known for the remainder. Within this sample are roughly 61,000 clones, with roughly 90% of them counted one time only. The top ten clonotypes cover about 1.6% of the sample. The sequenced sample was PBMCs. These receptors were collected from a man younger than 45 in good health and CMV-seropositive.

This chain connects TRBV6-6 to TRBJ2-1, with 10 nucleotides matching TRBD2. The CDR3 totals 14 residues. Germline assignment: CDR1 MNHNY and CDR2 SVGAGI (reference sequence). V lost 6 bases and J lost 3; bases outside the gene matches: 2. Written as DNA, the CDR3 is TGTGCCAGCAGCACTAGCGGGGACTACAATGAGCAGTTCTTC. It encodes CASSTSGDYNEQFF.

As DNA, the CDR3 is TGTGCCAGCAGCTTAGAGAGGGACTACAATGAGCAGTTCTTC. As protein: CASSLERDYNEQFF. The J gene is TRBJ2-1, the V gene TRBV7-9; tentatively, D is TRBD2 (5 bases). The CDR3 runs 14 residues. Trimming left V 1 base short and J 3 bases short, with 7 bases between. From germline, CDR1 is SEHNR and CDR2 FQNEAQ (reference sequence).